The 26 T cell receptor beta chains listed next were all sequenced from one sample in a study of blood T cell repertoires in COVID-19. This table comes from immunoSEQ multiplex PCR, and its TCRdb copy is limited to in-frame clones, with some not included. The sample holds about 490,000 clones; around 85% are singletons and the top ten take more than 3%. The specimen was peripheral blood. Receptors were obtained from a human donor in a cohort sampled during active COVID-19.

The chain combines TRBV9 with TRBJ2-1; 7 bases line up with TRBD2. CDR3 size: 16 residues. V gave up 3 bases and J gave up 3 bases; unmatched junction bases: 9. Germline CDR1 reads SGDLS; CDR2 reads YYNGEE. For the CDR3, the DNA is TGTGCCAGCAGCGCCAAGCCAGGGAGGGGCTACAATGAGCAGTTCTTC. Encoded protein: CASSAKPGRGYNEQFF.

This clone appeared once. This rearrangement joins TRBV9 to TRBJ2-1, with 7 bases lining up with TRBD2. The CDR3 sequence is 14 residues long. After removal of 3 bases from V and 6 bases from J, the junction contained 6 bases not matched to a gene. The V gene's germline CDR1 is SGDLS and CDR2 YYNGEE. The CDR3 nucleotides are TGTGCCAGCAGCGCCGGACTAGGGGTCAATGAGCAGTTCTTC. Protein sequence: CASSAGLGVNEQFF.

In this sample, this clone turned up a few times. CDR3 sequence: CASSFSVNTEAFF. CDR3 DNA sequence: TGTGCCAGCAGTTTTTCCGTGAACACTGAAGCTTTCTTT. The chain couples TRBV27 to TRBJ1-1, with unresolved D. The V end was cut by 3 bases, the J end by 0 bases, with 5 bases between. CDR1 is MNHEY and CDR2 is SMNVEV in the germline V gene (reference sequence). The CDR3 is 13 residues long.

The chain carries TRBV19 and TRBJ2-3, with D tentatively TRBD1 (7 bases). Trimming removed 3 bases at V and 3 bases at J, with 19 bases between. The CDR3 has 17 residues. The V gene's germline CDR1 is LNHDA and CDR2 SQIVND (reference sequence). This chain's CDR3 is CASSIIGAGQTTDTQYF. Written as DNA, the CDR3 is TGTGCCAGTAGTATCATTGGTGCGGGACAGACAACAGATACGCAGTATTTT. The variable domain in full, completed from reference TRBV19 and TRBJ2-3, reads DGGITQSPKYLFRKEGQNVTLSCEQNLNHDAMYWYRQDPGQGLRLIYYSQIVNDFQKGDIAEGYSVSREKKESFPLTVTSAQKNPTAFYLCASSIIGAGQTTDTQYFGPGTRLTVL.

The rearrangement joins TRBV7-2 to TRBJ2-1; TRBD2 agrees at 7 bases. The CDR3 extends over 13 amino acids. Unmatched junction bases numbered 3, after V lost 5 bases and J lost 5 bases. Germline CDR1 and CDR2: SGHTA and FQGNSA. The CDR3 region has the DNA TGTGCCAGCAGCCCCGGGAGGCACAATGAGCAGTTCTTC. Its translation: CASSPGRHNEQFF.

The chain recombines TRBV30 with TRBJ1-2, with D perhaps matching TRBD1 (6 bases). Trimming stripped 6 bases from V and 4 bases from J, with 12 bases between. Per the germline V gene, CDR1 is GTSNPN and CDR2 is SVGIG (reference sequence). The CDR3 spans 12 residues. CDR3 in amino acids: CACTGGLYGYTF. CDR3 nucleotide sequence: TGTGCCTGTACGGGGGGCCTCTATGGCTACACCTTC.

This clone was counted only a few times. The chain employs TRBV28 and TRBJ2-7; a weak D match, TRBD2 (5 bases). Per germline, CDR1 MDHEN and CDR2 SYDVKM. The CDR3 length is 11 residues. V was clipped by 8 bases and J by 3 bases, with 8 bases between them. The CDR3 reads CASRTVYEQYF. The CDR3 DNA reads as TGTGCCAGCCGGACTGTCTACGAGCAGTACTTC. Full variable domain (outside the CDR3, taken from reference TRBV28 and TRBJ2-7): DVKVTQSSRYLVKRTGEKVFLECVQDMDHENMFWYRQDPGLGLRLIYFSYDVKMKEKGDIPEGYSVSREKKERFSLILESASTNQTSMYLCASRTVYEQYFGPGTRLTVT.

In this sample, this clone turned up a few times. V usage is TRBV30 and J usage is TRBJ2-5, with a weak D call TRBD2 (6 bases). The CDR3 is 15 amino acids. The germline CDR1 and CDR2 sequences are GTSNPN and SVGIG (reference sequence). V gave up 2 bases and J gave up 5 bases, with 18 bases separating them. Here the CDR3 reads CAWSPSVLGRETQYF. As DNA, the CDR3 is TGTGCCTGGAGTCCTAGCGTCCTTGGTAGGGAGACCCAGTACTTC. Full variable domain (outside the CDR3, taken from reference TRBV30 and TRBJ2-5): SQTIHQWPATLVQPVGSPLSLECTVEGTSNPNLYWYRQAAGRGLQLLFYSVGIGQISSEVPQNLSASRPQDRQFILSSKKLLLSDSGFYLCAWSPSVLGRETQYFGPGTRLLVL.

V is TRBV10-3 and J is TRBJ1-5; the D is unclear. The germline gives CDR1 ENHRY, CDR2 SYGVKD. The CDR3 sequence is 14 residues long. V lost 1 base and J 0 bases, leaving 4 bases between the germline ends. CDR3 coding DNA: TGTGCCATCAGTGAGTTTAGTAGCAATCAGCCCCAGCATTTT. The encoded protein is CAISEFSSNQPQHF.

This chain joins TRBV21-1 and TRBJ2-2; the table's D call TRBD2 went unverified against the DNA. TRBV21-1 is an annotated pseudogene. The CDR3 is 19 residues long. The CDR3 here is CASSLKTEGLAGGSRELFF. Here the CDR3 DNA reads TGTGCCAGCAGCTTAAAGACTGAGGGACTAGCGGGAGGGTCCCGGGAGCTGTTTTTT.

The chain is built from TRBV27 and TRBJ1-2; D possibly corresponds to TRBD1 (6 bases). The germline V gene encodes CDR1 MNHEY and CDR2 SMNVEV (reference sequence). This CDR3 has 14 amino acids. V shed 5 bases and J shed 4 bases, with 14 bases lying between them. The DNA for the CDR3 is TGTGCCAGCAGTCCGGCCGGGACAAGCTATGGCTACACCTTC. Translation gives CASSPAGTSYGYTF.

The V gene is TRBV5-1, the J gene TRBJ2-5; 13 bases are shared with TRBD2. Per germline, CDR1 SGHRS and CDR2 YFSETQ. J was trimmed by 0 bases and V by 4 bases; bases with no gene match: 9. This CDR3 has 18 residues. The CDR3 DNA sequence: TGCGCCAGCAGCGGTCCGGGACTAGCGGGGCCGAACCAAGAGACCCAGTACTTC. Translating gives CASSGPGLAGPNQETQYF.

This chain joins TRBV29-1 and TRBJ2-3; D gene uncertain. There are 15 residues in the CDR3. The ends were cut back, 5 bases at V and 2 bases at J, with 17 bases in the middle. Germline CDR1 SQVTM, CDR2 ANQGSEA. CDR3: CSVRPGGLYTDTQYF. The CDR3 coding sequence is TGCAGCGTTAGACCAGGTGGCCTATACACAGATACGCAGTATTTT.

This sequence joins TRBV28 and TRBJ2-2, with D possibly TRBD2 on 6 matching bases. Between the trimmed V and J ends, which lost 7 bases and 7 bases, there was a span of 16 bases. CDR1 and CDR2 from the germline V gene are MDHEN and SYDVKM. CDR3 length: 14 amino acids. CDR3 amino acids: CASTEGGSSGELFF. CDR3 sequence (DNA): TGTGCCAGCACCGAGGGAGGATCGAGCGGGGAGCTGTTTTTT.

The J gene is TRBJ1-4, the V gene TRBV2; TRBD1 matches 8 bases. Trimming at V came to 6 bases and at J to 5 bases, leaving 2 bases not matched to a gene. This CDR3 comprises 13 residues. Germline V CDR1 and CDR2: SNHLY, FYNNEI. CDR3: CASRDRVNEKLFF. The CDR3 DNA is TGTGCCAGCAGGGACAGGGTCAATGAAAAACTGTTTTTT.

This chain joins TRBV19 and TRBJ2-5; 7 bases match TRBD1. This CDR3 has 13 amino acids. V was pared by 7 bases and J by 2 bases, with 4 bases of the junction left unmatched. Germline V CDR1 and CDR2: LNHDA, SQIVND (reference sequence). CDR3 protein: CASNIRGQETQYF. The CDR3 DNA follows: TGTGCCAGTAATATCAGGGGGCAAGAGACCCAGTACTTC.

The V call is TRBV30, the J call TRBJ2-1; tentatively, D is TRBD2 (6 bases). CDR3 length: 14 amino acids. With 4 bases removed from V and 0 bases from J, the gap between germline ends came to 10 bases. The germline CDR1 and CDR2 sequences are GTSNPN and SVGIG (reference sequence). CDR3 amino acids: CAWNPGSSYNEQFF. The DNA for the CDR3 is TGTGCCTGGAATCCCGGGAGCTCCTACAATGAGCAGTTCTTC.

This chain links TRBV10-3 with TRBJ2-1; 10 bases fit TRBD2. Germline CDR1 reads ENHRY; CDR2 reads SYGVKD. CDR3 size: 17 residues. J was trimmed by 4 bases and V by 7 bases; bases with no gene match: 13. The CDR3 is CAIKASGSGSAYNEQFF. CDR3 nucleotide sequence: TGTGCCATCAAGGCTAGCGGGAGCGGGTCGGCATACAATGAGCAGTTCTTC.

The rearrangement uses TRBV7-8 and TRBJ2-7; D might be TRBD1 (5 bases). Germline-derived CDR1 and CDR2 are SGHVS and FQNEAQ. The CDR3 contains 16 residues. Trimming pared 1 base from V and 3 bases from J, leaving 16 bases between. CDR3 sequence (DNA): TGTGCCAGCAGCTTAGTCCCAGGGCCCGCCGTCTACGAGCAGTACTTC. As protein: CASSLVPGPAVYEQYF.

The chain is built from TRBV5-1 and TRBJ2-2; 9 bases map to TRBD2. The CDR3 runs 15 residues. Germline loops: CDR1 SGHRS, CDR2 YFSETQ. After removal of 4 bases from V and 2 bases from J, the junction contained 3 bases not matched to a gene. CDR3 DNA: TGCGCCAGCAGCGCGACTAGCGGCAACACCGGGGAGCTGTTTTTT. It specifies CASSATSGNTGELFF.

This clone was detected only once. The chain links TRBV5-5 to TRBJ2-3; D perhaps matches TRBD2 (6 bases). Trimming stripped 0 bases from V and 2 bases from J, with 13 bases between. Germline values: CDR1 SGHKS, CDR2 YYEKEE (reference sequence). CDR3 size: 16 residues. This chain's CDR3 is CASSLVGGINTDTQYF. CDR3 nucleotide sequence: TGTGCCAGCAGCTTGGTCGGCGGGATAAACACAGATACGCAGTATTTT.

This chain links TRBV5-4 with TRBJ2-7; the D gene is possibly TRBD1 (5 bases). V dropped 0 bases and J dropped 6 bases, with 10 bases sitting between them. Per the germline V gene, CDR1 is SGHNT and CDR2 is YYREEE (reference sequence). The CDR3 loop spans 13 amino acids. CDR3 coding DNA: TGTGCCAGCAGCTTGGAGGGGCGCGGCGAGCAGTACTTC. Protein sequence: CASSLEGRGEQYF.

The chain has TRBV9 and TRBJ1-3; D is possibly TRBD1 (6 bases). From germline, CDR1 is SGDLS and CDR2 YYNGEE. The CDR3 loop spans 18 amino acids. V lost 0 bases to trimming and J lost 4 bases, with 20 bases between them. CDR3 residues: CASSVADRSLLTGNTIYF. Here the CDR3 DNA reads TGTGCCAGCAGCGTAGCCGACAGGAGTTTGCTAACCGGAAACACCATATATTTT.

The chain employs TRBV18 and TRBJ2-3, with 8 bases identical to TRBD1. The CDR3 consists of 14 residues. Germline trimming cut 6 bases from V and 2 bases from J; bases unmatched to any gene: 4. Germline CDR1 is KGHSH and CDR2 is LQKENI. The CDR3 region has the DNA TGTGCCAGCTCCCAGGACAGGGCCACAGATACGCAGTATTTT. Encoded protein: CASSQDRATDTQYF.

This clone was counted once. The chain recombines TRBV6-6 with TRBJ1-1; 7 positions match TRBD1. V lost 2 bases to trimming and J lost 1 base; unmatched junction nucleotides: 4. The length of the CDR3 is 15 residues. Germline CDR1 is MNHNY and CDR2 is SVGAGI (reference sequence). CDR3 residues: CASSYAGQENTEAFF. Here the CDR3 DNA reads TGTGCCAGCAGTTACGCTGGACAGGAGAACACTGAAGCTTTCTTT.

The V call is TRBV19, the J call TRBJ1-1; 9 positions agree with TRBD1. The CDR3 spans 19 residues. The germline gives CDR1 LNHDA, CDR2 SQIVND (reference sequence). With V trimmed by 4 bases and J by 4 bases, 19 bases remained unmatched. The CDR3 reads CASSTPNRGPTLGGTEAFF. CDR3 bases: TGTGCCAGTAGTACCCCGAACAGGGGGCCAACCCTAGGGGGCACTGAAGCTTTCTTT. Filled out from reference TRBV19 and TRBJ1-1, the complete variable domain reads DGGITQSPKYLFRKEGQNVTLSCEQNLNHDAMYWYRQDPGQGLRLIYYSQIVNDFQKGDIAEGYSVSREKKESFPLTVTSAQKNPTAFYLCASSTPNRGPTLGGTEAFFGQGTRLTVV.